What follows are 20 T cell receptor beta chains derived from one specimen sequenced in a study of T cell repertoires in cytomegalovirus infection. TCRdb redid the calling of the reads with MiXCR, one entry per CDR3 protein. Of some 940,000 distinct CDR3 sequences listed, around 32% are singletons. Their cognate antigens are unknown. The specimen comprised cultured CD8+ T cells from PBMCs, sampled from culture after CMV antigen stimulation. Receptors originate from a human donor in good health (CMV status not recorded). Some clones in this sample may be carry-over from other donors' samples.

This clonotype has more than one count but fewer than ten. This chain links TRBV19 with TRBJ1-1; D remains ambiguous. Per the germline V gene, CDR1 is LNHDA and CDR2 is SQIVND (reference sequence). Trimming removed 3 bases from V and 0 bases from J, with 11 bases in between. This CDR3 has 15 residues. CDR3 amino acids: CASSINRKMNTEAFF. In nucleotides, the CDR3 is TGTGCCAGTAGTATCAACCGGAAAATGAACACTGAAGCTTTCTTT.

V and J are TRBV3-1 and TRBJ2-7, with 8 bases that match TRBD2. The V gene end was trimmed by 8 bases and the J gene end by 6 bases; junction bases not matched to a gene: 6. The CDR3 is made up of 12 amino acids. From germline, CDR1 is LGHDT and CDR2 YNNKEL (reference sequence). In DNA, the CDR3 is TGTGCCAGCGCCGGGGGGGGCTTCGAGCAGTACTTC. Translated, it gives CASAGGGFEQYF.

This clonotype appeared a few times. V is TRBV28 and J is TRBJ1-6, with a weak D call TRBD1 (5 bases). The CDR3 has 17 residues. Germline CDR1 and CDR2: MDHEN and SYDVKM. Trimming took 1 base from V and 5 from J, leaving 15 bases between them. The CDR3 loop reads CASSLYLRDDDNSPLHF. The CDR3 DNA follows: TGTGCCAGCAGTTTATATCTTCGGGACGACGATAATTCACCCCTCCACTTT.

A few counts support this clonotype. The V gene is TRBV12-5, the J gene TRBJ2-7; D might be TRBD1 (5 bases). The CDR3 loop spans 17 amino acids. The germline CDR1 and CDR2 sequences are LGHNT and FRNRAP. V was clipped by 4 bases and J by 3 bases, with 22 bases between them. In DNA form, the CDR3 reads TGTGCTAGTGGTTCCCCTCCCGGACACAATACGGGCTACGAGCAGTACTTC. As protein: CASGSPPGHNTGYEQYF.

The CDR3 protein is CASSAADSSYNEQFF. Here the CDR3 DNA reads TGTGCCAGCAGTGCAGCGGATAGCTCCTACAATGAGCAGTTCTTC. V and J are TRBV6-1 and TRBJ2-1; perhaps TRBD2 as D (5 bases). Germline lookup yields CDR1 MNHNS and CDR2 SASEGT. The CDR3 has 15 residues. Trimming left V 4 bases short and J 0 bases short, with 10 bases between.

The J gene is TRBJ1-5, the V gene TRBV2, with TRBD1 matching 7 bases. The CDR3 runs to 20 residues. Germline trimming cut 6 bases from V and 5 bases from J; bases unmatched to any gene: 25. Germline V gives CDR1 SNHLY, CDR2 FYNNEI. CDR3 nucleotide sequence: TGTGCCAGCAGCCCTCTCCCCTATAGGGGGCCTAGGGGAGAGGATCAGCCCCAGCATTTT. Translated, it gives CASSPLPYRGPRGEDQPQHF.

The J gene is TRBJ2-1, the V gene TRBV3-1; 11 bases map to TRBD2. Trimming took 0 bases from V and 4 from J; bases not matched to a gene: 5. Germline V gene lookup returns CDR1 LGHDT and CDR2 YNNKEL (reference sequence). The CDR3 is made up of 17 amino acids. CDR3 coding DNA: TGTGCCAGCAGCCAAGATCAGGGACTAGCGGCATACAATGAGCAGTTCTTC. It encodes CASSQDQGLAAYNEQFF.

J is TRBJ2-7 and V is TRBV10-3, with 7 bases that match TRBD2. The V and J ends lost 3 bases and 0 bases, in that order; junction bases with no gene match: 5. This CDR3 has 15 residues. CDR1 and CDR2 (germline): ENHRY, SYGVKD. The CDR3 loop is CAISERLAASYEQYF. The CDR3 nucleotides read TGTGCCATCAGTGAAAGGCTAGCGGCCTCCTACGAGCAGTACTTC.

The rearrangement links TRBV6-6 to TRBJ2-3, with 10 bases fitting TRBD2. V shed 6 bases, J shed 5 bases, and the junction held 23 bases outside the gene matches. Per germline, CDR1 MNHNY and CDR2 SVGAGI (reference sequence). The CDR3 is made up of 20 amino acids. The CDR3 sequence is CASSDDQGPWLAGAEDTQYF. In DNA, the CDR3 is TGTGCCAGCAGCGACGATCAGGGACCGTGGCTAGCGGGGGCGGAAGATACGCAGTATTTT.

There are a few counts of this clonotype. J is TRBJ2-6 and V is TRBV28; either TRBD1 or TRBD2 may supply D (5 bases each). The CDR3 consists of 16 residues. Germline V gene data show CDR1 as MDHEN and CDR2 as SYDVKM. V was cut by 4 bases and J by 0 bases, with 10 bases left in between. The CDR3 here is CASSSGASSGANVLTF. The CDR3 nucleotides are TGTGCCAGCAGTTCCGGGGCGTCCTCTGGGGCCAACGTCCTGACTTTC.

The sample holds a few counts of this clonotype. The CDR3 region has the DNA TGTGCCAGCAGCCTCGGCCCGGGACAGTCAAATGAGCAGTTCTTC. This translates into CASSLGPGQSNEQFF. The J gene is TRBJ2-1, the V gene TRBV11-2, with 7 bases matching TRBD1. The J segment lost 7 bases and the V segment lost 5 bases, leaving 11 bases of the junction unmatched. CDR1 and CDR2 (germline): SGHAT, FQNNGV. This CDR3 region has 15 residues.

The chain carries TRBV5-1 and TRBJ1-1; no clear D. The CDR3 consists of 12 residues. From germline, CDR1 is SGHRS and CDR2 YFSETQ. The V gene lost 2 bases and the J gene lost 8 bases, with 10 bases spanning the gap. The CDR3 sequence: CASSFGGFEAFF. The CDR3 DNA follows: TGCGCCAGCAGCTTTGGCGGTTTCGAAGCTTTCTTT.

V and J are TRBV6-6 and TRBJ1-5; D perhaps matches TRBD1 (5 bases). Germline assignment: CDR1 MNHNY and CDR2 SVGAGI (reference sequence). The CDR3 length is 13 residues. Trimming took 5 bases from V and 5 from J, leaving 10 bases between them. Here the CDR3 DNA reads TGTGCCAGCAGTCCCAGGGAAGATCAGCCCCAGCATTTT. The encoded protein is CASSPREDQPQHF.

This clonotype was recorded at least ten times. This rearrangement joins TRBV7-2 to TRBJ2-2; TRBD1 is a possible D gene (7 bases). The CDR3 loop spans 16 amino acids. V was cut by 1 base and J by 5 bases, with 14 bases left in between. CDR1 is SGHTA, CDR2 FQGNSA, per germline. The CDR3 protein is CASSLVPQGGTGELFF. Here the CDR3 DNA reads TGTGCCAGCAGCTTAGTCCCCCAGGGGGGAACCGGGGAGCTGTTTTTT.

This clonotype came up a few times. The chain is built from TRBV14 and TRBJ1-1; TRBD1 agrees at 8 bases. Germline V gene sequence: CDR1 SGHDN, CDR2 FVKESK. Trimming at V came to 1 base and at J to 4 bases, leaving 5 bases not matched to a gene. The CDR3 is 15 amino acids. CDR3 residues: CASSQGTGLSTEAFF. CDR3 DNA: TGTGCCAGCAGCCAAGGGACAGGGTTGAGCACTGAAGCTTTCTTT.

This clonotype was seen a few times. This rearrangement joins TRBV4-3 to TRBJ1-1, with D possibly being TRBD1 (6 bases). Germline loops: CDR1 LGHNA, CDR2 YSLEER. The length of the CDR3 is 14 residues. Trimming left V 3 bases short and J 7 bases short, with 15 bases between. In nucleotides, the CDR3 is TGCGCCAGCAGCCAGGGGGCGCGGGTCAGTGAAGCTTTCTTT. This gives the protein CASSQGARVSEAFF.

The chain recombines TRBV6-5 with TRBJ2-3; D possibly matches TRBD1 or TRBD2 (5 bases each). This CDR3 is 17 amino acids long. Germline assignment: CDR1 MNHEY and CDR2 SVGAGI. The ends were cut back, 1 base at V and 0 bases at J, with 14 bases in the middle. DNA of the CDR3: TGTGCCAGCAGTTACTTCAATGGGGGATCTAGCACAGATACGCAGTATTTT. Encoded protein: CASSYFNGGSSTDTQYF.

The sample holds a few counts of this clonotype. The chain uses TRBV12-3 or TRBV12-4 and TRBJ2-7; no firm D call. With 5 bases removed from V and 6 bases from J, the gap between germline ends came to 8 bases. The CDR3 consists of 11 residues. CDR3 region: CASSPAIEQYF. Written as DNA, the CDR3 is TGTGCCAGCAGTCCCGCTATCGAGCAGTACTTC.

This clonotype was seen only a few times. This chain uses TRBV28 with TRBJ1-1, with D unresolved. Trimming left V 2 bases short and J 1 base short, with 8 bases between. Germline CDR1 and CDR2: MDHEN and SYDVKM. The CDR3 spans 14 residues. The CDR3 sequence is CASSLPGANTEAFF. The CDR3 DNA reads TGTGCCAGCAGTTTACCAGGTGCGAACACTGAAGCTTTCTTT.

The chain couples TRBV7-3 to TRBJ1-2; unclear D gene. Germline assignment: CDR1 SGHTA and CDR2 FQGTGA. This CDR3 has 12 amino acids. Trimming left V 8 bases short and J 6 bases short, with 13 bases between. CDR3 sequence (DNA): TGTGCCAGCGGGTGGGGTTATGATGGCTACACCTTC. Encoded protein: CASGWGYDGYTF.